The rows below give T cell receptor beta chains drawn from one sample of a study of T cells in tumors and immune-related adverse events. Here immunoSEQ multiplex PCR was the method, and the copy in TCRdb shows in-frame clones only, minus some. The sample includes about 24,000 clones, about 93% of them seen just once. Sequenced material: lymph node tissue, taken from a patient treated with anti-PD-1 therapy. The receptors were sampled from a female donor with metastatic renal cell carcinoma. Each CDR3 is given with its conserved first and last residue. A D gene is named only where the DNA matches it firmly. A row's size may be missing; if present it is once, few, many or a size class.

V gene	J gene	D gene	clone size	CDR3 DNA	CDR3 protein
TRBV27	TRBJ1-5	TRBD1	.	TGTGCCAGCAGTTCCGGAGGGCACAGGGGTGATCAGCCCCAGCATTTT	CASSSGGHRGDQPQHF
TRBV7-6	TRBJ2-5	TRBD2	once	TGTGCCAGCAGCTCGAGAGGCGGGACTAGCGGGAGTATTCGCCAAGAGACCCAGTACTTC	CASSSRGGTSGSIRQETQYF
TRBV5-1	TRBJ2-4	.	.	TGCGCCAGCAGCCCCGGGGGTATAGCATTTTCGGACATTCAGTACTTC	CASSPGGIAFSDIQYF
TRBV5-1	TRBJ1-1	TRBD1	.	TGCGCCAGCAGCCCCGGGACAGGGGGCGGTTTCACTGAAGCTTTCTTT	CASSPGTGGGFTEAFF
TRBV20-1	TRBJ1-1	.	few	TGCAGTGCCTATGACAGTACTGAAGCTTTCTTT	CSAYDSTEAFF
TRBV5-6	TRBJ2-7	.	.	TGTGCCAGCAGCTTGGGGTGGCCCAACTCCTACGAGCAGTACTTC	CASSLGWPNSYEQYF
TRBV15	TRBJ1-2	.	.	TGTGCCACCAGCAGAGATGACCGCGCAGGATGGGGCTACACCTTC	CATSRDDRAGWGYTF
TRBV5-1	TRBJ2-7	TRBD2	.	TGCGCCAGCAGCTTGGGGATTAGCGGGCACCCTACCTACGAGCAGTACTTC	CASSLGISGHPTYEQYF
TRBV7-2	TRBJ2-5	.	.	TGTGCCAGCAGCCCAGGGGGACTCCAAGAGACCCAGTACTTC	CASSPGGLQETQYF
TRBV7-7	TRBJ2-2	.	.	TGTGCCAGCAGCCCTCTTAGGGGGACCAACACCGGGGAGCTGTTTTTT	CASSPLRGTNTGELFF
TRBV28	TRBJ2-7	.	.	TGTGCCAGCAGTCCATCCCAGGGGGGTATGTCCTACGAGCAGTACTTC	CASSPSQGGMSYEQYF
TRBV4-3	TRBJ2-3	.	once	TGCGCCAGCAGCCAAGGGGGTGGGCTCAGAGTTGCAGATACGCAGTATTTT	CASSQGGGLRVADTQYF
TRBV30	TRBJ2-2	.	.	TGTGCCTGGAGTACCGGGACCGGGGAGCTGTTTTTT	CAWSTGTGELFF
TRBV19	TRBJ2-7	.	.	TGTGCCAGTAGTGTCCGCGAGGACGAGCAGTACTTC	CASSVREDEQYF
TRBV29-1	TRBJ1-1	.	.	TGCAGCGTCGCCACATTTCCCCTTGAAGCTTTCTTT	CSVATFPLEAFF
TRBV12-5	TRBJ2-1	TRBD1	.	TGTGCTAGTGTCCCTGGACAGGCCTACAATGAGCAGTTCTTC	CASVPGQAYNEQFF
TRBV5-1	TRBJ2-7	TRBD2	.	TGCGCCAGCAGCCCGGTCCTTGGGGGACTAAGCTACGAGCAGTACTTC	CASSPVLGGLSYEQYF
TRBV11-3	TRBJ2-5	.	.	TGTGCCAGCAGCCGCGGGACCGCTGTCGCAGAGACCCAGTACTTC	CASSRGTAVAETQYF
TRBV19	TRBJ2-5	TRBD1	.	TGTGCCAGTAGTATCCGGACAGGGCAAGAGACCCAGTACTTC	CASSIRTGQETQYF
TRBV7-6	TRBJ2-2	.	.	TGTGCCAGCAGCTCTGCCGGGACCTCGAACACCGGGGAGCTGTTTTTT	CASSSAGTSNTGELFF
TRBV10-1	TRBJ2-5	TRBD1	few	TGCGCCAGCAGCGCAAGGACAGGGCAAGAGACCCAGTACTTC	CASSARTGQETQYF
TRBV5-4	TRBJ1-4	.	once	TGTGCCAGCAGCCAACCCTCAGGGAGGGGGACTAATGAAAAACTGTTTTTT	CASSQPSGRGTNEKLFF
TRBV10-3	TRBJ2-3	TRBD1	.	TGTGCCACCCGGGACAGGGTGCAGGTGGATACGCAGTATTTT	CATRDRVQVDTQYF
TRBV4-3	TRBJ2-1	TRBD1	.	TGCGCCAGCAGAGTAGACAGGGGGGAAGTCAATGAGCAGTTCTTC	CASRVDRGEVNEQFF
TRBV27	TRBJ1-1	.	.	TGTGCCAGCAGTTCCCCGGGCCTCGCAGGTGAAGCTTTCTTT	CASSSPGLAGEAFF
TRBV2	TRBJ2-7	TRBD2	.	TGTGCCAGCACACCTAGCGGGGGACGCTACGAGCAGTACTTC	CASTPSGGRYEQYF
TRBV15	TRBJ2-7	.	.	TGTGCCACCAGCCCTCGCTTTGGAGTATCCTACGAGCAGTACTTC	CATSPRFGVSYEQYF
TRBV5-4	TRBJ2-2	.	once	TGTGCCAGCAGCGGCGGTACCCTAGGTCCCGTCATGGCCGGGGAGCTGTTTTTT	CASSGGTLGPVMAGELFF
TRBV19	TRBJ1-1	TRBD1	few	TGTGCCAGTAACCCCGGACAGGGTTCCACTGAAGCTTTCTTT	CASNPGQGSTEAFF
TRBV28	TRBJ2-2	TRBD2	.	TGTGCCAGCACGGGGGGGACTAGCGGGACGTGGGAGCTGTTTTTT	CASTGGTSGTWELFF
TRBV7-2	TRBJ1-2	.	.	TGTGCCAGCAGTGCGGCCGTTCACGATCTCAACTATGGCTACACCTTC	CASSAAVHDLNYGYTF
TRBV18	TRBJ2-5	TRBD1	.	TGTGCCAGCTCACCGGACAGGGGGGCGACCCAGTACTTC	CASSPDRGATQYF
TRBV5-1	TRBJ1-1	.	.	TGCGCCAGCAGCTTATATTGGCCCGGGGGGGCGAACACTGAAGCTTTCTTT	CASSLYWPGGANTEAFF
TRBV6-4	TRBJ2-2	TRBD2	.	TGTGCCAGCAGTGACTCGGGCGGGAGAGGGACCGGGGAGCTGTTTTTT	CASSDSGGRGTGELFF
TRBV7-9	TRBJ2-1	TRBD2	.	TGTGCCAGCAGCTCACTACGGGGGACTAGCGGGGATGAGCAGTTCTTC	CASSSLRGTSGDEQFF
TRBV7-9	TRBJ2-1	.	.	TGTGCCAGCAGCCCGCAGGGGGGGCATTCCTACAATGAGCAGTTCTTC	CASSPQGGHSYNEQFF
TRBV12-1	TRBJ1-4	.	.	TGTGCCAGCAGTAGCACCCCCACTGCAACTAATGAAAAACTGTTTTTT	CASSSTPTATNEKLFF
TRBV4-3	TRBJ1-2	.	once	TGCGCCAGCAGCCAAGAAGGGTTTGGCTACACCTTC	CASSQEGFGYTF
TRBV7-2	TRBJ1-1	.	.	TGTGCCAGCAGCTTAGATAGGGGCGGCACTGAAGCTTTCTTT	CASSLDRGGTEAFF
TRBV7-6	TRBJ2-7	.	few	TGTGCCAGCAGCTTAAGGGCCGGGTCCTACGAGCAGTACTTC	CASSLRAGSYEQYF
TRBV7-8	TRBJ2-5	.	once	TGTGCCAGCAGCCCTCCTCGTGGAAAAGAGACCCAGTACTTC	CASSPPRGKETQYF
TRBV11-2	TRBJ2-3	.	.	TGTGCCAGCAGCTTAGCACCTAGTTCGGATACGCAGTATTTT	CASSLAPSSDTQYF
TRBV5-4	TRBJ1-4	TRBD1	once	TGTGCCAGCAGCATTGACAGGGGGGGTGAAAAACTGTTTTTT	CASSIDRGGEKLFF
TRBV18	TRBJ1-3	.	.	TGTGCCAGCTCACCATACGACCCCAGCTCTGGAAACACCATATATTTT	CASSPYDPSSGNTIYF
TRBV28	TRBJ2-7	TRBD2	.	TGTGCCAGCAGTCCTCACCTAGCGGGAGGAATCTACGAGCAGTACTTC	CASSPHLAGGIYEQYF
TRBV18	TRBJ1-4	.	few	TGTGCCAGCTCACCCTCGACGGGGGCAGGTGAAAAACTGTTTTTT	CASSPSTGAGEKLFF
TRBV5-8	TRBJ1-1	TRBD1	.	TGTGCCAGCAGCAGAAGGGACAGGGGATTATACACTGAAGCTTTCTTT	CASSRRDRGLYTEAFF
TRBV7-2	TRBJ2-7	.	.	TGTGCCAGCAGCTTAGAGGTGCGGAGCTCCTACGAGCAGTACTTC	CASSLEVRSSYEQYF
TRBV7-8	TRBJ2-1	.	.	TGTGCCAGCAGAGAAACAGACGGCAGTTACAATGAGCAGTTCTTC	CASRETDGSYNEQFF
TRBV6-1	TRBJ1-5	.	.	TGTGCCAGCAGTCTACAGGGACTGAATCAGCCCCAGCATTTT	CASSLQGLNQPQHF
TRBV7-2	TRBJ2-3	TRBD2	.	TGTGCCAGCAGCAAAGGACTAGCGGGGGGTATACCAGATACGCAGTATTTT	CASSKGLAGGIPDTQYF
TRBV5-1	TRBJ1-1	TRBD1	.	TGCGCCAGCAGCTCCATGACAGGGCTCACTGAAGCTTTCTTT	CASSSMTGLTEAFF
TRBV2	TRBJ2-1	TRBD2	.	TGTGCCAGCATTTCTAGAAAGCGGGAGAGCAATGAGCAGTTCTTC	CASISRKRESNEQFF
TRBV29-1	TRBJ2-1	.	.	TGCAGCGTCCGTGTTCCAGTGATTATGAGCGGTGAGCAGTTCTTC	CSVRVPVIMSGEQFF